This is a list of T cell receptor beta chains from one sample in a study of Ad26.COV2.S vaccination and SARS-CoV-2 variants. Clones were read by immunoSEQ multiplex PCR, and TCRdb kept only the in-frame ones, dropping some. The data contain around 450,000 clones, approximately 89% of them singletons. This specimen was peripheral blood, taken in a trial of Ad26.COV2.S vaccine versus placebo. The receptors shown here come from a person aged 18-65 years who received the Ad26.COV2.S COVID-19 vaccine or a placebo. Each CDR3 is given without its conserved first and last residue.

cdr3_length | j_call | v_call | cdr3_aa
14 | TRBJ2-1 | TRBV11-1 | ASSLRGADSYNEQF
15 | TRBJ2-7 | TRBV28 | ASSLLNDRPLLYEQY
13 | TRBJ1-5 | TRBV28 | ASSLFSYSNQPQH
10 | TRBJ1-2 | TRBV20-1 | SASAAFYGYT
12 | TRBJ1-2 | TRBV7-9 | ASSLAGNSEGYT
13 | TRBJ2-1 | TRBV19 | ASRASGSSYNEQF
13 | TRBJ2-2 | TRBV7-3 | ASSSGIRNTGELF
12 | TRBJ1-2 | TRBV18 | ASSPGQGGYGYT
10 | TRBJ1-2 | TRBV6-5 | ATHRAAYGYT
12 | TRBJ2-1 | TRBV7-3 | ASSKTGGYNEQF
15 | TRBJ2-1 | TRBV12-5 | ASGLVPSGRLYNEQF
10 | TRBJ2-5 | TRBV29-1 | SVAPGVETQY
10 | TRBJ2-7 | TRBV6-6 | ASSPARYEQY
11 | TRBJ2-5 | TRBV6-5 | ASSWSRGETQY
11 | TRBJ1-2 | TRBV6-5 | ASSYWTGYGYT
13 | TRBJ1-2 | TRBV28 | ASSNAGAGNYGYT
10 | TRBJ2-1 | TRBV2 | ASGGDDNEQF
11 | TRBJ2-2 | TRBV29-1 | SVDLQGTGELF
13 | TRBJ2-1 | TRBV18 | ASSRDLASYNEQF
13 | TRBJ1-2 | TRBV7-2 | ASSFPDRANYGYT
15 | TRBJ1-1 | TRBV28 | ASSPPRTGWEDTEAF
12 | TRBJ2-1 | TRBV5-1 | ASSSQGSYNEQF
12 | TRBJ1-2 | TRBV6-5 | ASRKWGQQYGYT
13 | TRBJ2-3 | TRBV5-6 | ASSASKPGTDTQY
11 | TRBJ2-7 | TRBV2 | AGGTDIFYEQY
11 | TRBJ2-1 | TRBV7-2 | ASSPAPRGTQF
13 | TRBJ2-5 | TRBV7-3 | ASSPGTSGKETQY
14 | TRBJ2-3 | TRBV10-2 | ASSGGGLGRTDTQY
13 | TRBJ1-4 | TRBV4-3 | ASSPETGTNEKLF
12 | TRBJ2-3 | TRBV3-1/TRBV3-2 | ASSIAAVGDTQY
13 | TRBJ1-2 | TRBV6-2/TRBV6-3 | ASSALQWTVYGYT
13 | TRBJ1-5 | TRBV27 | ASSKTDGYNQPQH
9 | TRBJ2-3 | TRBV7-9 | ASSFSLTQY
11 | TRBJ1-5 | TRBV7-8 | ASSLFPNQPQH
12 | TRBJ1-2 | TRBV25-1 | ASSEGQDNYGYT
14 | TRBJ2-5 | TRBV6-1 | ASSEMGLAGEETQY
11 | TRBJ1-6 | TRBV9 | ASSVVQGGTLH
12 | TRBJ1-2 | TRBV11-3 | ASSVIRDTTDYT